The rows below give T cell receptor beta chains drawn from one sample of a study of shared clonotypes between healthy human individuals. Libraries were prepared by immunoSEQ multiplex PCR; TCRdb keeps only in-frame clonotypes and omits some of them. The data hold a few hundred thousand clones, with roughly 84% observed a single time. The sample consisted of memory CD8+ T cells sorted from blood. These receptors were collected from a young man in good health. Each CDR3 is given with its conserved first and last residue. Fields, in order: J gene, clone size, V gene, CDR3 protein. A row's size may be missing; if present it is once, few, many or a size class.

TRBJ2-7 . TRBV6-1 CASSEGLMTGGYEQYF
TRBJ1-6 few TRBV2 CASSGQPTGSSYNSPLHF
TRBJ2-1 . TRBV9 CASSVGSYNEQFF
TRBJ2-1 . TRBV4-3 CASSLGQGGRREQFF
TRBJ2-5 . TRBV25-1 CASSIRGIQETQYF
TRBJ2-7 . TRBV25-1 CASSALTGGYEQYF
TRBJ2-3 . TRBV5-1 CASSWSGTDTQYF
TRBJ2-6 . TRBV4-1 CASSPGYGANVLTF
TRBJ1-5 . TRBV5-6 CASSLWGSNQPQHF
TRBJ1-1 . TRBV27 CASRGTGGTEAFF
TRBJ1-1 . TRBV13 CASSFYGTGNTEAFF
TRBJ2-5 . TRBV29-1 CSVGPRTGLKETQYF
TRBJ1-5 . TRBV5-6 CASSWLGSNQPQHF
TRBJ2-7 . TRBV5-1 CASSPGTGRDHEQYF
TRBJ2-5 . TRBV28 CASSWIDTSKETQYF
TRBJ1-4 . TRBV6-5 CASSLFSGEGEEKLFF
TRBJ1-1 . TRBV7-9 CASSNERGMNTEAFF
TRBJ2-2 many TRBV2 CASSEGASGVNTGELFF
TRBJ2-7 many TRBV5-4 CASRTSGNYEQYF
TRBJ2-7 . TRBV18 CASSPLAGVEEQYF
TRBJ2-7 once TRBV13 CASSERQGAILPYEQYF
TRBJ2-2 . TRBV4-1 CASSHEGAEELFF
TRBJ2-7 . TRBV5-4 CASSLGLAGEVYEQYF
TRBJ1-5 . TRBV5-5 CASSLLGVGTPNQPQHF
TRBJ2-5 . TRBV7-2 CASSLGNAEQETQYF
TRBJ2-6 . TRBV9 CASSRGGNVLTF